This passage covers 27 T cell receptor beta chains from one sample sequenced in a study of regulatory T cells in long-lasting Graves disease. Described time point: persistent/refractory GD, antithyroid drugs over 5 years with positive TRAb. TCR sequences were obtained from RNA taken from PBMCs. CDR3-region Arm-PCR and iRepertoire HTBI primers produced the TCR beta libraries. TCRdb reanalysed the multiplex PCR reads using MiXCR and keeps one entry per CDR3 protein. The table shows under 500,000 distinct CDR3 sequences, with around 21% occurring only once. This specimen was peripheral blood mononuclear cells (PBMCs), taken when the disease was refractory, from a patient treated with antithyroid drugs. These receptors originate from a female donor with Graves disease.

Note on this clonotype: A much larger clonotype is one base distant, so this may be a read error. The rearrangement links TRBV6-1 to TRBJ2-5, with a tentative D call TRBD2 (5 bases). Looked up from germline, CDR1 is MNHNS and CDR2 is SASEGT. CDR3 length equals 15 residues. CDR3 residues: CASGEAPLEGETQYF. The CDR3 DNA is TGTGCCAGCGGTGAAGCCCCCTTAGAGGGAGAGACCCAGTACTTC.

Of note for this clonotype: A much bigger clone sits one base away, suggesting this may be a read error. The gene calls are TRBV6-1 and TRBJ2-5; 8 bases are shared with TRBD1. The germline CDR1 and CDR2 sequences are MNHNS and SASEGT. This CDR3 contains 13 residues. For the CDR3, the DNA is TGTGCCAGCAGAGGACAGGGTGGGGAGACCCAGTGCTTC. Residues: CASRGQGGETQCF.

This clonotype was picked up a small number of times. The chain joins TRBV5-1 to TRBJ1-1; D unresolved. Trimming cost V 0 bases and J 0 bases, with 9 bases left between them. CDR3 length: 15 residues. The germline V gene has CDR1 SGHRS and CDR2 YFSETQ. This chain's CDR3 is CASSLDPTVNTEAFF. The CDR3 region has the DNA TGCGCCAGCAGCTTGGACCCGACGGTGAACACTGAAGCTTTCTTT.

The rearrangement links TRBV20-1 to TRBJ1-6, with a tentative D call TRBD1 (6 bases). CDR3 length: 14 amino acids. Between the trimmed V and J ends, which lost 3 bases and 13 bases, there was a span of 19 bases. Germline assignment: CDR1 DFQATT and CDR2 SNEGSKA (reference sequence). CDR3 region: CSASREGGLVPLHF. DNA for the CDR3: TGCAGTGCTAGTAGAGAGGGGGGACTCGTCCCCCTCCACTTT.

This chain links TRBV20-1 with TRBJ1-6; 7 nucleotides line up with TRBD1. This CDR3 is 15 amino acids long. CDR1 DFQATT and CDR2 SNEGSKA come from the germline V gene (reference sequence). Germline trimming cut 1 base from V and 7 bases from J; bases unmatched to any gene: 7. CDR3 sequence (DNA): TGCAGTGCTAGAGTTGCGGGACAGAACAATTCACCCCTCCACTTT. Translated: CSARVAGQNNSPLHF.

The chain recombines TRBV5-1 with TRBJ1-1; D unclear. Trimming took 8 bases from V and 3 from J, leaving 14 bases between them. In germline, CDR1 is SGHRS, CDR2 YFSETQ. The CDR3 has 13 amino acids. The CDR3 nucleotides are TGCGCCAGTTCCGCGGCAGTCTACACTGAAGCTTTCTTT. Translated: CASSAAVYTEAFF.

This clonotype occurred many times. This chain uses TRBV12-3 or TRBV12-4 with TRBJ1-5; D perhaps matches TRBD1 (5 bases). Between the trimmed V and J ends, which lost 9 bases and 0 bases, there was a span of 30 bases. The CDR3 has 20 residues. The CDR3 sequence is CASPHLKGITSIFSNQPQHF. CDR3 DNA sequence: TGTGCCAGTCCCCACCTCAAGGGGATTACTTCCATCTTTAGCAATCAGCCCCAGCATTTT.

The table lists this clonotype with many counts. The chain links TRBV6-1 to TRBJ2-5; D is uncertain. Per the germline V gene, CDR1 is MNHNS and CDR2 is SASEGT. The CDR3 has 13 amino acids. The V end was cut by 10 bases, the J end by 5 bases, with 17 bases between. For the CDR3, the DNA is TGTGCCACGTGTAGCTTCCCCCTGGAGACCCAGTACTTC. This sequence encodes CATCSFPLETQYF.

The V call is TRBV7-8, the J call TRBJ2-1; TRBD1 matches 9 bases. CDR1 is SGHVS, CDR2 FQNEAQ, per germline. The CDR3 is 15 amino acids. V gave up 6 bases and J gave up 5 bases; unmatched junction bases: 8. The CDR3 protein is CASSSIGTGNNEQFF. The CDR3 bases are TGTGCCAGCAGTTCCATTGGGACAGGGAACAATGAGCAGTTCTTC.

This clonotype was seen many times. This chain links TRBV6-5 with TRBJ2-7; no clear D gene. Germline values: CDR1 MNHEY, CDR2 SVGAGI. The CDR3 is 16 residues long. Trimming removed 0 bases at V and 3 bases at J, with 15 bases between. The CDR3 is CASSYSNVAVYYEQYF. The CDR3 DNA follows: TGTGCCAGCAGTTACTCGAATGTCGCCGTTTACTACGAGCAGTACTTC.

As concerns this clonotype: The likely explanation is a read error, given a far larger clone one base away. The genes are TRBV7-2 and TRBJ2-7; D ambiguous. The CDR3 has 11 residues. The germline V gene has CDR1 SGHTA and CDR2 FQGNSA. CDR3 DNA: TGTGCCAGCAGCTCCCTCTACGAGCAGCACTTC. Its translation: CASSSLYEQHF. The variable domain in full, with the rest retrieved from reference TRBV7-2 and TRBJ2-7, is GAGVSQSPSNKVTEKGKDVELRCDPISGHTALYWYRQSLGQGLEFLIYFQGNSAPDKSGLPSDRFSAERTGGSVSTLTIQRTQQEDSAVYLCASSSLYEQHFGPGTRLTVT.

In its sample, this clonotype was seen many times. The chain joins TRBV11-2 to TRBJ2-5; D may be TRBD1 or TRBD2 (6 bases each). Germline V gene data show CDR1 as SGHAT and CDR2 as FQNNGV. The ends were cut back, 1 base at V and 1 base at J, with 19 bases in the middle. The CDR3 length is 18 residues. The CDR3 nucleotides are TGTGCCAGCAGCTTAGCTGGTATGGGGGGCGGTAGCCAAGAGACCCAGTACTTC. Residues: CASSLAGMGGGSQETQYF.

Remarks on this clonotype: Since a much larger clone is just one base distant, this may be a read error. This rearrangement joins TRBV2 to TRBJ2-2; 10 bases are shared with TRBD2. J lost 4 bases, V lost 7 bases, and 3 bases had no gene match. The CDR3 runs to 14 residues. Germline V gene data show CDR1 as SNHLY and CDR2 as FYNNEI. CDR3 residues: CASTGTSATGELFF. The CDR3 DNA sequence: TGTGCCAGCACCGGGACTAGCGCCACCGGGGAGCTGTTTTTT.

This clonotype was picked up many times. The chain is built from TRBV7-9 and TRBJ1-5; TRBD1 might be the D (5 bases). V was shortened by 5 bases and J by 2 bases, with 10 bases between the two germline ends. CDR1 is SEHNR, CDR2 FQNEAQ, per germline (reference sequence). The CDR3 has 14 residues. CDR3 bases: TGTGCCAGCAGCAGTGGACACGGCAATCAGCCCCAGCATTTT. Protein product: CASSSGHGNQPQHF.

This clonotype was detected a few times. This CDR3 is CSARDSPGTQYF. The CDR3 DNA reads as TGCAGTGCTAGGGACAGCCCGGGGACCCAGTACTTC. This chain connects TRBV20-1 to TRBJ2-5, with TRBD1 as a possible D gene (6 bases). The CDR3 has 12 amino acids. Germline CDR1 is DFQATT and CDR2 is SNEGSKA (reference sequence). Trimming left V 3 bases short and J 7 bases short, with 12 bases between.

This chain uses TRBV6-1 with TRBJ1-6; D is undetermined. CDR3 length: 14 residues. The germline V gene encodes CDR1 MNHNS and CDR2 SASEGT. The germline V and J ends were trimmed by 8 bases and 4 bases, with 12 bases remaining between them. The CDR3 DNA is TGTGCCAGCTACTCGAGGGAGTATAATTCACCCCTCCACTTT. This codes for CASYSREYNSPLHF.

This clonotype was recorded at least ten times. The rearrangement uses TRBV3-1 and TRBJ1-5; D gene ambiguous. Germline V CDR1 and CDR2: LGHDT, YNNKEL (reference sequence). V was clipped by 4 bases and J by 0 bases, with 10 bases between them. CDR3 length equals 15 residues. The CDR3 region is CASSPDGSSNQPQHF. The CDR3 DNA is TGTGCCAGCAGCCCGGACGGATCTAGCAATCAGCCCCAGCATTTT. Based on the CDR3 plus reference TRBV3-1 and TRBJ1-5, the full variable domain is DTAVSQTPKYLVTQMGNDKSIKCEQNLGHDTMYWYKQDSKKFLKIMFSYNNKELIINETVPNRFSPKSPDKAHLNLHINSLELGDSAVYFCASSPDGSSNQPQHFGDGTRLSIL.

CDR3 in DNA: TGTGCCAGCTCACCATCTGCAGGGAGCACTGAAGCTTTCTTT. It encodes CASSPSAGSTEAFF. The gene calls are TRBV18 and TRBJ1-1, with D perhaps TRBD1 (5 bases). V was clipped by 2 bases and J by 4 bases, with 11 bases between them. Looked up from germline, CDR1 is KGHSH and CDR2 is LQKENI. CDR3 length: 14 amino acids.

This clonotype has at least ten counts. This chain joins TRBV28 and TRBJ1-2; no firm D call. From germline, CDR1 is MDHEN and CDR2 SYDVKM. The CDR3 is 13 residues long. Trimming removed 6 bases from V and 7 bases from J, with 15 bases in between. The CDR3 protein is CASSVGNLGGYTF. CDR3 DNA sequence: TGTGCCAGCAGCGTAGGGAACCTCGGTGGCTACACCTTC.

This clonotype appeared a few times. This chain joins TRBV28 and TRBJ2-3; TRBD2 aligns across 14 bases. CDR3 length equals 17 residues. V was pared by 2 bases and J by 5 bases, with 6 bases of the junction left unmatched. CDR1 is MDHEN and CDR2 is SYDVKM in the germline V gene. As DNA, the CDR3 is TGTGCCAGCAGTTTAACGGGACTAGCGGGAGTGGTAGATACGCAGTATTTT. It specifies CASSLTGLAGVVDTQYF.

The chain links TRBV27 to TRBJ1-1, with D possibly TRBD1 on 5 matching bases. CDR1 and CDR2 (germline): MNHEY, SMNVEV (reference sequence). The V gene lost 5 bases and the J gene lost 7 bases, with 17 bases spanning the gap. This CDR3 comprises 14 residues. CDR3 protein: CASSPKSRQSEAFF. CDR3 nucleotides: TGTGCCAGCAGTCCCAAGAGCCGACAGAGTGAAGCTTTCTTT.

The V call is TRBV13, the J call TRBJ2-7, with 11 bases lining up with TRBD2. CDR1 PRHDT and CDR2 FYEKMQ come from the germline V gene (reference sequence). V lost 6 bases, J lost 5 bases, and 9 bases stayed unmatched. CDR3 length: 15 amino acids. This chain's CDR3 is CASSPLAGEGNEQYF. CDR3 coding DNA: TGTGCCAGCAGTCCACTAGCGGGAGAAGGCAACGAGCAGTACTTC.

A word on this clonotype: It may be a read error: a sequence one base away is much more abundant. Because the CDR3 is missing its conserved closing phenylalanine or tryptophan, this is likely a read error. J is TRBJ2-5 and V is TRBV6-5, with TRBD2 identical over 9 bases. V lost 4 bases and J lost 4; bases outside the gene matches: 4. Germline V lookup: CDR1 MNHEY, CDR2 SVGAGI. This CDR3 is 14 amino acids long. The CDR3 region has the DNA TGTGCCAGCAGTTCGGCGGGAGGGGGAGAGACCCAGTACTCC. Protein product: CASSSAGGGETQYS.

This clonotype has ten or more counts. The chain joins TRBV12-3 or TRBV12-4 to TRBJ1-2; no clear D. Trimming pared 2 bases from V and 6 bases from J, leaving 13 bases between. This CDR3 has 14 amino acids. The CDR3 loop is CASSLMGYLDGYTF. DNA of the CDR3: TGTGCCAGCAGTTTAATGGGGTACTTGGATGGCTACACCTTC.

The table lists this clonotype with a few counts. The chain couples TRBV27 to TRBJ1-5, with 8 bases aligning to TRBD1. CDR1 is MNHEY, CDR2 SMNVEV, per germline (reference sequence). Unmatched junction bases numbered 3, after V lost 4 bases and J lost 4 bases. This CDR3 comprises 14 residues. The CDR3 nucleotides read TGTGCCAGCAGTTCTCAGGGGGCTAATCAGCCCCAGCATTTT. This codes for CASSSQGANQPQHF.

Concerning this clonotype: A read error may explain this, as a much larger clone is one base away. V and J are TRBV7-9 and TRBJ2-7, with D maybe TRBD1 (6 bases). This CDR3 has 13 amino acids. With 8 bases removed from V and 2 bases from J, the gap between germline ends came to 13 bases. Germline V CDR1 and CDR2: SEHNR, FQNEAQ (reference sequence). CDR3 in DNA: TGTGCCAGCGGCCTAGGGGACACCTACGAGCAGTACTTC. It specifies CASGLGDTYEQYF.

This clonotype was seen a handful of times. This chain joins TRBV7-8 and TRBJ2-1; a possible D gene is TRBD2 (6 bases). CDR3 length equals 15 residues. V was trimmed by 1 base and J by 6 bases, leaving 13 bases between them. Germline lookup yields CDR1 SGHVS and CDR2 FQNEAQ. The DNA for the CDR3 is TGTGCCAGCAGCTTAGAGGTCGGGGGAATCAATGAGCAGTTCTTC. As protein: CASSLEVGGINEQFF.